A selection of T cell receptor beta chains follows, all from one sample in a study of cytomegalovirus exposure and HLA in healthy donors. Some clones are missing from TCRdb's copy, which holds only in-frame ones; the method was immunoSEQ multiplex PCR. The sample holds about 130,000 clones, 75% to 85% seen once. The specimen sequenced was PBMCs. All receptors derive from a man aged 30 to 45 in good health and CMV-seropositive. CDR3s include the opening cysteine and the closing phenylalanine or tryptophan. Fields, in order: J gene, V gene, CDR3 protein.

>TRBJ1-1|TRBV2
CASGGATEAFF
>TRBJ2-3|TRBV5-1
CASSLHDGGGATDTQYF
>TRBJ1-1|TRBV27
CASSRPGQGNLNTEAFF
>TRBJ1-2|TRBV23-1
CASNSGRSYVYTF
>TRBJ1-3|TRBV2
CASRGGQGLLLDGNTIYF
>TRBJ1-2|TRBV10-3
CATQQGNYGYTF
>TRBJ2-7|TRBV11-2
CASSPVNRGNSVYEQYF
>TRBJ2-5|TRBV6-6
CASSYSSGGAGTQYF
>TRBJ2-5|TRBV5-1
CASSPGQERLRQYF
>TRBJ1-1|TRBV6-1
CASSWAGLPQAFF
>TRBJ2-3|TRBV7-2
CASSPPGDTQYF
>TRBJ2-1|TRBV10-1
CASSSSGTGNEQFF
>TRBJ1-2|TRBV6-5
CASSRQGLVYTF
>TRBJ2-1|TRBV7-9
CASGASGGNYNEQFF
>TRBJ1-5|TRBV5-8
CASNPGYRQPQHF
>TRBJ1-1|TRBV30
CAWRSGGVLNTEAFF
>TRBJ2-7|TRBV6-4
CASTQATPTGTPHSYEQYF
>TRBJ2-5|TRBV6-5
CASSRSGETQYF
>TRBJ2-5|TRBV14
CASSQDPQLAGKETQYF
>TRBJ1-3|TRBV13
CASSLGVRRTNTIYF
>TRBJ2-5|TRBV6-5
CASSYGTDKETQYF
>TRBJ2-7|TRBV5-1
CASSLGGAGGLYEQYF
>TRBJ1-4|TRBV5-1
CASSLAGGLNEKLFF
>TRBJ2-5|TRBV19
CASSRAETQYF
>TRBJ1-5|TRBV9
CANSPRGGPFGNGNQPQHF
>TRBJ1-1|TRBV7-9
CSSSLASGARGTEAFF
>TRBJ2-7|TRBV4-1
CASRSFSTGGSGEQYF
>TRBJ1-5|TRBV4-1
CASSQDVPDTYSNQPQHF
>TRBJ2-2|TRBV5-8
CASSKILAGGPGGELFF
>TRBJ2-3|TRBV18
CASSPSLAGGFADTQYF
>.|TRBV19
CASSIESGNLFDYEQYF
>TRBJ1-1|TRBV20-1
CSARPYTEAFF
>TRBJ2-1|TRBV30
CAWKGARNEQFF
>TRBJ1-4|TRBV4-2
CASSQTTGGWFEKLFF
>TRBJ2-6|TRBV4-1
CASSPVGQGKTGANGLTF
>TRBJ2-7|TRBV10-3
CAISEFSGGAYEQYF
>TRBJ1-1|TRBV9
CASSVGPKQGVNTEAFF
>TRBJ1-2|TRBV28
CASSYIGYTF
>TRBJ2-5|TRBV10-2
CASSGKTVYQETQYF
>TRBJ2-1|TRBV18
CASSPRGLEQFF
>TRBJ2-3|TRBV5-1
CASSSPADTQYF
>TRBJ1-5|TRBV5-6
CASSFGRVEPQHF
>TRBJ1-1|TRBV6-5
CASSLDRGMNTEAFF
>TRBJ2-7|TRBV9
CASSVGDSHYEQYF
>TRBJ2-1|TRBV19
CASSTTPGQGLNEQFF
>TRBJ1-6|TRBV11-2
CASSWTGGGRSYNSPLHF
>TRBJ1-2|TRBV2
CASRADRVNYGYTF
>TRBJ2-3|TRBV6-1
CASSLVAGGVDTQYF
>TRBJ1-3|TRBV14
CASSSLGLNSGNTIYF
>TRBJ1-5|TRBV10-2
CASSESAGGGQPQHF
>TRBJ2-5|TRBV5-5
CASSFNREQYF
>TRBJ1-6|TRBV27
CASSFLGAGISYNSPLHF
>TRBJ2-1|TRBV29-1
CSVHQGRIYNEQFF
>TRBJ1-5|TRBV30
CAWRSPGIEPQHF
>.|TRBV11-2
CASSPTPSRYEQYF
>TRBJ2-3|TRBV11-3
CASSLPGFSTDTQYF
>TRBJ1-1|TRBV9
CASSVEAGMNTEAFF
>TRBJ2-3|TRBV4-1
CASSPGEWHTTDTQYF
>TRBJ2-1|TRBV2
CARRQGARNEQFF
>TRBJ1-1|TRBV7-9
CASSSPQELEAFF